The source of this T cell receptor (beta chain) is a study of blood T cell repertoires in COVID-19. Assay: immunoSEQ multiplex PCR; the TCRdb copy retains only in-frame clones and omits some. The sample consists of about 480,000 clones, about 88% of them appearing once. V was trimmed by 4 bases and J by 4 bases, leaving 21 bases between them. The CDR3 is 17 amino acids. The germline V gene has CDR1 SGHKS and CDR2 YYEKEE (reference sequence). The clonotype originates from a woman aged 50 to 60 with COVID-19, enrolled during active disease. Sequencing used peripheral blood. The chain recombines TRBV5-5 with TRBJ1-3, with D maybe TRBD1 (5 bases). CDR3 loop: CASSLSDTRSLGNTIYF. CDR3 in DNA: TGTGCCAGCAGCCTTTCGGACACCCGCTCCCTAGGAAACACCATATATTTT.